These T cell receptor beta chains were read from a single sample in a study of T cells in Graves' hyperthyroidism and ophthalmopathy. From the multiplex PCR reads, TCRdb called clonotypes with MiXCR, one entry per CDR3 protein. The data contain approximately 600,000 distinct CDR3 sequences, 12% to 15% of them singletons. Sequencing was performed on blood. All receptors derive from a woman aged 18-30 years with Graves' ophthalmopathy. The CDR3 runs from the conserved cysteine through the conserved F or W. Fields, in order: J gene, D gene, V gene, clone size, CDR3 length, CDR3 DNA, CDR3 protein. A D gene is named only where the DNA matches it firmly. Clone sizes are given selectively: once, few, many, or a class where the clone is expanded.

>TRBJ1-2|NA|TRBV27|NA|16
TGTGCCAGCAGTTTAAGCGCGGGCACACCCTCCTATGGCTACACCTTC
CASSLSAGTPSYGYTF
>TRBJ2-7|NA|TRBV3-1|few|14
TGTGCCAGCAGCCAAGCGGAGGGCCCAGTCGAGCAGTACTTC
CASSQAEGPVEQYF
>TRBJ2-7|TRBD2|TRBV28|many|13
TGTGCCAGCAGTGGACTAGCGGGAGACGAGCAGTACTTC
CASSGLAGDEQYF
>TRBJ2-3|NA|TRBV20-1|NA|13
TGCAGTGCTCTCTATGACCTCACAGATACGCAGTATTTT
CSALYDLTDTQYF
>TRBJ1-4|NA|TRBV7-8|many|15
TGTGCCAGCAGTTCACACAGGGTTACTAATGAAAAACTGTTTTTT
CASSSHRVTNEKLFF
>TRBJ2-3|NA|TRBV6-1|few|13
TGTGCCAGCAGTAACCGACCGGGACGTACGCAGTATTTT
CASSNRPGRTQYF
>TRBJ2-5|NA|TRBV24-1|NA|14
TGTGCCACCAGTGATTTGGGCGGGAAAGAGACCCAGTACTTC
CATSDLGGKETQYF
>TRBJ2-1|TRBD2|TRBV12-3/TRBV12-4|many|18
TGTGCCAGCAGGGCCGGGACTAGCGGGAGTCCTATGGACAATGAGCAGTTCTTC
CASRAGTSGSPMDNEQFF
>TRBJ2-7|TRBD1|TRBV12-3/TRBV12-4|NA|13
TGTGCCAGCGGGGACAACAGGGGGAACGAGCAGTACTTC
CASGDNRGNEQYF
>TRBJ1-2|NA|TRBV30|few|12
TGTGCCTGGGGGGGTCTTGCAGCGGGCTACACCTTC
CAWGGLAAGYTF
>TRBJ2-7|NA|TRBV4-1|many|15
TGCGCCAGCAGCCAAGATTGGGGGAATGGCTACGAGCAGTACTTC
CASSQDWGNGYEQYF
>TRBJ2-3|NA|TRBV6-5|few|16
TGTGCCAGCAGTTACGGGCTAGCGAGGGACACAGATACGCAGTATTTT
CASSYGLARDTDTQYF
>TRBJ1-2|NA|TRBV3-1|many|16
TGTGCCAGCAGCCAAGCCAAGGGGAGGGGTCGATATGGCTACACCTTC
CASSQAKGRGRYGYTF
>TRBJ2-7|NA|TRBV10-3|few|13
TGTGCGAAATGGGGGCCCCCGGGGGACGAGCAGTACTTC
CAKWGPPGDEQYF
>TRBJ2-2|NA|TRBV5-1|few|13
TGCGCCAGCAGCTTGACTAGCTTCCGGGAGCTGTTTTTT
CASSLTSFRELFF
>TRBJ1-2|NA|TRBV19|NA|14
TGTGCCAGTAGTTCCGTAGGGGTTAACTATGGCTACACCTTC
CASSSVGVNYGYTF
>TRBJ2-1|TRBD2|TRBV20-1|many|18
TGCAGTGCTAGCGATTATAGCCCTGGGGTAGCGGGAGGCAATGAGCAGTTCTTC
CSASDYSPGVAGGNEQFF
>TRBJ1-6|NA|TRBV13|few|13
TGTGCCAACAGCCTTTCTGAAGGATCACCCCTCCACTTT
CANSLSEGSPLHF
>TRBJ1-2|NA|TRBV18|many|14
TGTGCCAGCTCACCAAACAGGGACTACTATGGCTACACCTTC
CASSPNRDYYGYTF
>TRBJ2-3|TRBD2|TRBV3-1|many|17
TGTGCCAGCAGCCAGCCCTTTGGGGCGGGAGGAAAGGATACGCAGTATTTT
CASSQPFGAGGKDTQYF
>TRBJ1-5|NA|TRBV28|many|14
TGTGCCAGCAGTGACCTAGTTAGCAATCAGCCCCAGCATTTT
CASSDLVSNQPQHF
>TRBJ1-2|TRBD1|TRBV28|many|17
TGTGCCAGCACCCTGGGGACAGGGGCAGAAACTAACTATGGCTACACCTTC
CASTLGTGAETNYGYTF
>TRBJ2-1|NA|TRBV9|few|15
TGTGCCAGCAGCGTAGGAGGACTAATGGAGGATGAGCAGTTCTTC
CASSVGGLMEDEQFF
>TRBJ2-5|NA|TRBV7-7|NA|15
TGTGCTAGCAGCGCCTGGGACAAGCTTCAAGAGACCCAGTACTTC
CASSAWDKLQETQYF
>TRBJ1-5|TRBD1|TRBV30|many|15
TGTGCCTGGAGTGAAGGGACAGGGGGGAATCAGCCCCAGCATTTT
CAWSEGTGGNQPQHF
>TRBJ1-1|NA|TRBV11-2|many|17
TGTGCCAGCAGCTCACCGGGGGCCAGGGGTATGAACACTGAAGCTTTCTTT
CASSSPGARGMNTEAFF
>TRBJ2-4|TRBD1|TRBV2|many|15
TGTGCCAGCAGACAGGGGCTCTCGGCCAAAAACATTCAGTACTTC
CASRQGLSAKNIQYF
>TRBJ2-4|TRBD1|TRBV28|few|17
TGTGCCAGCAGTTTATTAGACAGGGGAAAAAAAGGAAACATTCAGTACTTC
CASSLLDRGKKGNIQYF
>TRBJ2-3|NA|TRBV7-3|NA|15
TGTGCCAGCAGCCCCGGGGAGGTGGGCACAGATACGCAGTATTTT
CASSPGEVGTDTQYF
>TRBJ2-1|TRBD2|TRBV7-3|NA|16
TGTGCCAGCAGCCCCGGGACTAGCGGGAGTGTCTATGAGCAGTTCTTC
CASSPGTSGSVYEQFF
>TRBJ1-1|NA|TRBV6-6|few|14
TGTGCCAGCAGTTACTATGGGGGTCACCCTGAAGCTTTCTTT
CASSYYGGHPEAFF
>TRBJ1-5|TRBD1|TRBV5-1|many|13
TGCGCCAGCAGTCGCACAGGGGACCAGCCCCAGCATTTT
CASSRTGDQPQHF
>TRBJ2-3|NA|TRBV7-9|few|14
TGTGCCAGCAGATGGACACGTTTCACAGATACGCAGTATTTT
CASRWTRFTDTQYF
>TRBJ2-1|TRBD2|TRBV5-8|many|15
TGTGCCAGCAGCATCGGACTAGCGGACTACAATGAGCAGTTCTTC
CASSIGLADYNEQFF
>TRBJ2-7|NA|TRBV13|many|19
TGTGCCAGCAGCCTCAAAGGGGTTGAAGTCGGCGGGCCCTCCTACGAGCAGTACTTC
CASSLKGVEVGGPSYEQYF